A single sample is the source of the 15 T cell receptor beta chains below, sequenced in a study of blood T cell repertoires in COVID-19. Assay: immunoSEQ multiplex PCR; the TCRdb copy retains only in-frame clones and omits some. Seen here are tens of thousands of clones, about 90% observed once, and the top ten hold around a tenth. The specimen was peripheral blood. The receptors were sampled from a human donor in a cohort sampled during active COVID-19.

The table lists this clone with a few counts. The rearrangement joins TRBV2 to TRBJ1-1; D call uncertain. In germline, CDR1 is SNHLY, CDR2 FYNNEI. V shed 1 base and J shed 5 bases, with 8 bases lying between them. The CDR3 sequence is 13 residues long. Here the CDR3 reads CASSEGRLTEAFF. DNA of the CDR3: TGTGCCAGCAGTGAAGGGAGACTAACTGAAGCTTTCTTT.

V gene TRBV7-9 combines with J gene TRBJ2-2; 11 nucleotides line up with TRBD1. Germline trimming cut 2 bases from V and 6 bases from J; bases unmatched to any gene: 5. Germline assignment: CDR1 SEHNR and CDR2 FQNEAQ (reference sequence). This CDR3 spans 16 amino acids. The CDR3 sequence is CASSLTPGQGAGELFF. The CDR3 DNA reads as TGTGCCAGCAGCTTAACACCGGGACAGGGGGCCGGGGAGCTGTTTTTT.

The V call is TRBV9, the J call TRBJ2-2; D possibly corresponds to TRBD2 (5 bases). Trimming removed 4 bases from V and 1 base from J, with 14 bases in between. This CDR3 comprises 16 residues. Germline CDR1 is SGDLS and CDR2 is YYNGEE. This CDR3 reads CASSFKAGLNTGELFF. The CDR3 DNA sequence: TGTGCCAGCAGCTTCAAGGCGGGTCTGAACACCGGGGAGCTGTTTTTT.

CDR3: CASSQDRDRSYEQYF. CDR3 coding DNA: TGCGCCAGCAGCCAAGATAGGGACAGGTCCTACGAGCAGTACTTC. The chain has TRBV4-3 and TRBJ2-7; TRBD1 matches 8 bases. V was clipped by 0 bases and J by 1 base; unmatched bases: 2. Germline assignment: CDR1 LGHNA and CDR2 YSLEER. The CDR3 covers 15 residues.

The chain recombines TRBV12-3 or TRBV12-4 with TRBJ1-2; 10 nucleotides line up with TRBD1. V was clipped by 8 bases and J by 8 bases; unmatched bases: 2. CDR3 size: 11 residues. As DNA, the CDR3 is TGTGCCAGCGGGACAGGGGAGGGCTACACCTTC. Protein product: CASGTGEGYTF.

In DNA form, the CDR3 reads TGTGCCAGTACTAGTATGGTGGGGGACTTGGGTCAGCCCCAGCATTTT. This translates into CASTSMVGDLGQPQHF. The rearrangement uses TRBV19 and TRBJ1-5; weak D call: TRBD1 (5 bases). The V gene lost 7 bases and the J gene lost 6 bases, with 22 bases spanning the gap. CDR3 size: 16 residues. The germline V gene has CDR1 LNHDA and CDR2 SQIVND (reference sequence).

The V call is TRBV3-1 (or the pseudogene TRBV3-2), the J call TRBJ2-7; 9 positions agree with TRBD2. Germline V gene lookup returns CDR1 LGHDT and CDR2 YNNKEL (reference sequence). J gave up 4 bases and V 1 base, and 8 bases lay outside the gene matches. This CDR3 is 16 amino acids long. The CDR3: CASSQVPAGGRYEQYF. The CDR3 DNA sequence: TGTGCCAGCAGCCAAGTGCCGGCGGGGGGGCGGTACGAGCAGTACTTC.

The rearrangement links TRBV6-6 to TRBJ2-3, with D perhaps TRBD2 (6 bases). CDR3 length: 15 amino acids. V lost 4 bases and J lost 3, with 14 bases in between. Per the germline V gene, CDR1 is MNHNY and CDR2 is SVGAGI (reference sequence). CDR3 loop: CASSFPAGTTDTQYF. As DNA, the CDR3 is TGTGCCAGCAGTTTCCCAGCGGGCACGACAGATACGCAGTATTTT.

The chain recombines TRBV6-5 with TRBJ2-1; 10 bases align to TRBD2. The V gene's germline CDR1 is MNHEY and CDR2 SVGAGI. V gave up 2 bases and J gave up 7 bases; unmatched junction bases: 5. CDR3 length equals 15 residues. CDR3 sequence: CASSYHSGGFNEQFF. CDR3 DNA: TGTGCCAGCAGTTACCATAGCGGGGGGTTTAATGAGCAGTTCTTC.

J is TRBJ2-7 and V is TRBV7-9, with TRBD1 identical over 8 bases. V shed 1 base, J shed 3 bases, and the junction held 17 bases outside the gene matches. Germline CDR1 SEHNR, CDR2 FQNEAQ (reference sequence). The CDR3 has 19 residues. CDR3 sequence: CASSLDRTGSGFWGYEQYF. In DNA, the CDR3 is TGTGCCAGCAGCTTAGACAGGACAGGGAGCGGGTTCTGGGGCTACGAGCAGTACTTC.

The chain carries TRBV12-3 or TRBV12-4 and TRBJ1-2, with TRBD1 as a possible D gene (5 bases). V lost 4 bases to trimming and J lost 7 bases, with 13 bases between them. The CDR3 runs 13 residues. DNA of the CDR3: TGTGCCAGCAGTTGGATAGCCCAGGGTGGCTACACCTTC. Its translation is CASSWIAQGGYTF.

The genes are TRBV5-3 and TRBJ1-5, with 7 bases aligning to TRBD1. TRBV5-3 is noted as an ORF with a role that remains uncertain. Losses at the gene ends were 1 base for V and 6 bases for J; bases not matched to a gene: 10. CDR3 size: 16 residues. The CDR3 sequence is CARSLPGTVPCQPQHF. DNA for the CDR3: TGTGCCAGAAGCTTGCCCGGGACAGTCCCGTGTCAGCCCCAGCATTTT.

The rearrangement links TRBV9 to TRBJ2-5; 10 bases line up with TRBD1. The CDR3 contains 15 residues. The J segment lost 5 bases and the V segment lost 3 bases, leaving 7 bases of the junction unmatched. Germline-derived CDR1 and CDR2 are SGDLS and YYNGEE. In DNA, the CDR3 is TGTGCCAGCAGCGAACGACAGGGGGCGGGGGAGACCCAGTACTTC. Residues: CASSERQGAGETQYF.

In DNA form, the CDR3 reads TGTGCCTGGAGTGTCCCTCGACTTCCCGGGGGCAATCAGCCCCAGCATTTT. Protein sequence: CAWSVPRLPGGNQPQHF. This chain connects TRBV30 to TRBJ1-5; D uncertain. The V gene's germline CDR1 is GTSNPN and CDR2 SVGIG (reference sequence). The length of the CDR3 is 17 residues. V was shortened by 0 bases and J by 2 bases, with 17 bases between the two germline ends.

This chain connects TRBV7-2 to TRBJ2-5; 12 bases fit TRBD2. Losses at the gene ends were 3 bases for V and 0 bases for J; bases not matched to a gene: 2. CDR3 length: 16 amino acids. Germline values: CDR1 SGHTA, CDR2 FQGNSA. The CDR3 DNA reads as TGTGCCAGCAGCTTGACTAGCGGGGGCTACCAAGAGACCCAGTACTTC. This translates into CASSLTSGGYQETQYF.